This TCR beta chain was captured by sequencing in a study of blood T cell repertoires in COVID-19. Background on the study: COVID-19 samples from acute and convalescent phases originated in the United States, Italy and Spain.

The method was immunoSEQ multiplex PCR; TCRdb's version includes in-frame clones alone and lacks a portion of them. The table includes under 250,000 clones, about 83% detected once. The participants were between about 18 and 90 years old and came from 24 US areas. Details on this clone: This sample includes further DNA sequences coding for the same CDR3.

The clonotype was recovered from a woman aged 40 to 49 who had been exposed to COVID-19. The specimen was PBMCs or T cells enriched from blood (not recorded which).

The CDR3 DNA follows: TGTGCCAGCAGCTCCGGGACAGGGTCGACAGATACGCAGTATTTT. It yields the protein CASSSGTGSTDTQYF. The genes are TRBV7-9 and TRBJ2-3, with TRBD1 matching 9 bases. This CDR3 is 15 amino acids long. Trimming at V came to 4 bases and at J to 3 bases, leaving 5 bases not matched to a gene. CDR1 is SEHNR and CDR2 is FQNEAQ in the germline V gene (reference sequence).